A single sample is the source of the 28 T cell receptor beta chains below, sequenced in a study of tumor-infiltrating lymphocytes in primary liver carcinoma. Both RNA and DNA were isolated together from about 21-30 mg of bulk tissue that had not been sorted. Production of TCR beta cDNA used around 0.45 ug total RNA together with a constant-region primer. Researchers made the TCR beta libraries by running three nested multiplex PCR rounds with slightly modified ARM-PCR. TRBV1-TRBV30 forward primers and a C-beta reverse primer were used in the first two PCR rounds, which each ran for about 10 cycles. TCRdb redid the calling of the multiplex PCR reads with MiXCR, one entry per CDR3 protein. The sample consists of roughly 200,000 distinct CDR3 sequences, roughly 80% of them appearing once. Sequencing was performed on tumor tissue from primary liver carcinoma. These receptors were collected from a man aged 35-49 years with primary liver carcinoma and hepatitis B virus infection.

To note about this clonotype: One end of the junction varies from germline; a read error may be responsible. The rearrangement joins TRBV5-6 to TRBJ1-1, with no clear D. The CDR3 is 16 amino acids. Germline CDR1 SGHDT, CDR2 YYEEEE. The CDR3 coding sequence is TGTGCCAGCAGCTTGGCTCCTAGGACGGTGAACACTGGAGCTTCCTTT. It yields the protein CASSLAPRTVNTGASF.

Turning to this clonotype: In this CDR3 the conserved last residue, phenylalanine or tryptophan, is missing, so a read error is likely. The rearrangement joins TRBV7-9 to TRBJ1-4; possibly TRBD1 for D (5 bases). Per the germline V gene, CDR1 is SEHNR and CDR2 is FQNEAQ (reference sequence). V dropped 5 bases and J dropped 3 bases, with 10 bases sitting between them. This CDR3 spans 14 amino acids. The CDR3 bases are TGTGCCAGCAGCCCACAGGCATCTAATGAAAAACTGTTTTCT. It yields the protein CASSPQASNEKLFS.

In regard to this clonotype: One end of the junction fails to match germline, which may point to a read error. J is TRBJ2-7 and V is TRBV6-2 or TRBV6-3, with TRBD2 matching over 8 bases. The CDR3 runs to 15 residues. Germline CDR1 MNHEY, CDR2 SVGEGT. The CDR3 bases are TGTGCCAGCAGCACTCCTACTAGCGGAGGATACGAGCACTACTTC. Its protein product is CASSTPTSGGYEHYF.

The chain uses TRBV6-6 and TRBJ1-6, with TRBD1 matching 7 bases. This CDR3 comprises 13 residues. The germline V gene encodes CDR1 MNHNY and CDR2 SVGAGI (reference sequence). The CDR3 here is CSISTTGVSPLHF. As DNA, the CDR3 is TGTTCCATCAGTACAACAGGGGTTTCGCCCCTCCACTTT.

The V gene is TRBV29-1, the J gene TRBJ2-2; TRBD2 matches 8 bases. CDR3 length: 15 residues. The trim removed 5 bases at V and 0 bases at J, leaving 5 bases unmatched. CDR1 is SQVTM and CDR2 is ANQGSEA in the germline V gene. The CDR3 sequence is CSVWTSSSNTGELFF. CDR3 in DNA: TGCAGCGTTTGGACTAGCTCGTCGAACACCGGGGAGCTGTTTTTT.

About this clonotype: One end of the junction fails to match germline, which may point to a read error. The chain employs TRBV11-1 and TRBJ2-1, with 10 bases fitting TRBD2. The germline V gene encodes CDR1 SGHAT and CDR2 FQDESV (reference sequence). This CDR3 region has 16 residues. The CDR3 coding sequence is TGTGCCAGTAGCTTAGCTAAGCGGGGGGGCTACAATAGGCAGTTCTTC. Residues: CASSLAKRGGYNRQFF.

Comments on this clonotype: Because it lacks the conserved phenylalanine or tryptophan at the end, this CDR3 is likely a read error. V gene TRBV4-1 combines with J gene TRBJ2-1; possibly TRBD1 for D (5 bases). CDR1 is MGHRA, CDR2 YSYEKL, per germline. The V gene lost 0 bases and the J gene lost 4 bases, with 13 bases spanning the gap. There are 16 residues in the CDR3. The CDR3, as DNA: TGCGCCAGCAGCCAAGAGCCCGCGACAGAGTACAATGAGCAGTTCATC. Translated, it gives CASSQEPATEYNEQFI.

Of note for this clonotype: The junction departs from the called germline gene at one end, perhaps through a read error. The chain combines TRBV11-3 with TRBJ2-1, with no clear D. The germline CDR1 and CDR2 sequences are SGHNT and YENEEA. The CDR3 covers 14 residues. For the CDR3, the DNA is TGTGCCAGCTGCTTCACCGGCCCCTACAATGAGCAGTTCTTC. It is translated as CASCFTGPYNEQFF.

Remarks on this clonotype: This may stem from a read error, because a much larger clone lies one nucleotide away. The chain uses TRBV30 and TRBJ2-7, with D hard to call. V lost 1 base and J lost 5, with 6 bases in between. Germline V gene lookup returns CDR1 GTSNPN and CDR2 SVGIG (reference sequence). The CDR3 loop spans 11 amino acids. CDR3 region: CAWSEHNEQYF. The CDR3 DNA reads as TGTGCCTGGAGTGAACACAACGAGCAGTACTTC.

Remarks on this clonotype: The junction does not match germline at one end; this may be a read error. The CDR3 is CNVTGGYNEHFF. The CDR3 bases are TGCAACGTGACAGGTGGCTACAATGAGCACTTCTTC. The genes are TRBV29-1 and TRBJ2-1; possible D gene TRBD1, 6 bases. The CDR3 has 12 residues. The germline CDR1 and CDR2 sequences are SQVTM and ANQGSEA.

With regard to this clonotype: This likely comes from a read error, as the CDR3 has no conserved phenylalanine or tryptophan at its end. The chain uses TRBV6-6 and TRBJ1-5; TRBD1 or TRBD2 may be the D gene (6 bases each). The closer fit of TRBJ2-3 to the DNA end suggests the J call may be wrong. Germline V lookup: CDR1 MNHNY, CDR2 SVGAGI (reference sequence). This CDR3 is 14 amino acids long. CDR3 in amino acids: CASSSAGGTQPQYY. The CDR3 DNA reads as TGTGCCAGCAGTAGCGCCGGGGGCACTCAGCCCCAGTATTAT.

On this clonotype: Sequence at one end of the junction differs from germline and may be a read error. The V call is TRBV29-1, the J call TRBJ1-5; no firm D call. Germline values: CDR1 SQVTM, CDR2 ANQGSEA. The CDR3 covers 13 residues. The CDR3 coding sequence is TGCAGCGTTGTCGGCCATATCAATCAGCCCCAGCTTTTT. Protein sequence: CSVVGHINQPQLF.

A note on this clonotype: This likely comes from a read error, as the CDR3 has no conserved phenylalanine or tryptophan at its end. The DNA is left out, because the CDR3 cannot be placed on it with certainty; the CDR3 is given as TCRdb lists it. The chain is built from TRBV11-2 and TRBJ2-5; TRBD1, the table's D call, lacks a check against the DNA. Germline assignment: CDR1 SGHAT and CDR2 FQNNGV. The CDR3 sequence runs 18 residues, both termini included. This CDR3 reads CASSPSSIQDTGRETHYS.

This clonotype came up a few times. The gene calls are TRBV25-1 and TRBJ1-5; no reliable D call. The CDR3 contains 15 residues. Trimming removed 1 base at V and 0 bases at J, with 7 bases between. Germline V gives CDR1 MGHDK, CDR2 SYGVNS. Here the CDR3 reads CASSESDYSNQPQHF. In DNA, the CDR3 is TGTGCCAGCAGTGAATCAGATTATAGCAATCAGCCCCAGCATTTT.

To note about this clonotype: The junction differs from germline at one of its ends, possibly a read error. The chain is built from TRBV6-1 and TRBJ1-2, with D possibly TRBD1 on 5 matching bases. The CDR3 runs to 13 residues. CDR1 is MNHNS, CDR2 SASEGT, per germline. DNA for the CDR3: TGTCCCAGCACAGGACTGGGGATTTATGGCTACACCTTC. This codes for CPSTGLGIYGYTF.

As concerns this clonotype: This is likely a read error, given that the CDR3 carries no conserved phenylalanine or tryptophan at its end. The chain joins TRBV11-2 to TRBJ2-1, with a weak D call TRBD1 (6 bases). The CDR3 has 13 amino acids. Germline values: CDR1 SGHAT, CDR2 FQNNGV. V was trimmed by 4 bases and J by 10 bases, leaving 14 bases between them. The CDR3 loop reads CASSSSPGQEQFL. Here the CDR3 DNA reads TGTGCCAGCAGCTCCTCTCCGGGACAAGAGCAGTTCCTC.

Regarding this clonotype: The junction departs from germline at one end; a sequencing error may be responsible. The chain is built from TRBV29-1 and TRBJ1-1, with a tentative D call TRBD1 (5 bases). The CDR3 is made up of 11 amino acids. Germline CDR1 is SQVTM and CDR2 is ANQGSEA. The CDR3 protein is CSDGHNTETFF. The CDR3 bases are TGCAGCGATGGACATAACACTGAAACTTTCTTT.

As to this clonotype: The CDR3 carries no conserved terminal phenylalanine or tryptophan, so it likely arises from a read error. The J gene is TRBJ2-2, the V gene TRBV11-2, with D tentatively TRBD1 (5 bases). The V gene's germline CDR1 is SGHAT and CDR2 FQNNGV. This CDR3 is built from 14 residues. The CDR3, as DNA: TGTGCCAGTAGCACAGACTCGGACACCGTGGAGCTGTTTTCT. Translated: CASSTDSDTVELFS.

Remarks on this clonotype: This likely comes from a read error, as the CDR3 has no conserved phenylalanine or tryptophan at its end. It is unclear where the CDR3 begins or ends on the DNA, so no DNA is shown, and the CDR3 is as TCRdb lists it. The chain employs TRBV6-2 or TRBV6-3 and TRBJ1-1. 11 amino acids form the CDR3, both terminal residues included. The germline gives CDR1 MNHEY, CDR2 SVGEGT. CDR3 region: CASSSAGPTFL.

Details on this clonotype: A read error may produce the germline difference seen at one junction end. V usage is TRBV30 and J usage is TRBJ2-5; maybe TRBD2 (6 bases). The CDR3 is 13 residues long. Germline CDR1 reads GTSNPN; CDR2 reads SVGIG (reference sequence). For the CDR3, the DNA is TGTGCCTTAAACACAGGAGGGGCAGAGATCCAGTACTTC. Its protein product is CALNTGGAEIQYF.

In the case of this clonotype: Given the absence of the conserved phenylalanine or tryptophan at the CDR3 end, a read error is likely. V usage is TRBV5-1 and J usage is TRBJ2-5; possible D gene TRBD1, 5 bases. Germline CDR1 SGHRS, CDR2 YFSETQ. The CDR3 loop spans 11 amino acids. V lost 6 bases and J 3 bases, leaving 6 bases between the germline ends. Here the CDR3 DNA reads TGCGCCAGCATACAGGAAGAGACCCAGTACTTG. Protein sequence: CASIQEETQYL.

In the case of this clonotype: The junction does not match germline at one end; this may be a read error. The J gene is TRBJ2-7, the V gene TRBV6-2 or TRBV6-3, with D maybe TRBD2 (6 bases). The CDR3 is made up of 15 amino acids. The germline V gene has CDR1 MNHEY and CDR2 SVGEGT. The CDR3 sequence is CSSSYSAGWQNEQYF. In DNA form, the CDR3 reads TGTTCCAGCAGTTACTCGGCGGGATGGCAGAACGAGCAGTACTTC.

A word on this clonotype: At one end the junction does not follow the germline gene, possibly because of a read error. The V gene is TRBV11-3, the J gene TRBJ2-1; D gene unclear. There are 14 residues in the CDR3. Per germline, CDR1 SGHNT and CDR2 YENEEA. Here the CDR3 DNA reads TGTGCAAGCAGTTTAGACGTCTCGAAGAATGAGCAGTTCTTC. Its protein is CASSLDVSKNEQFF.

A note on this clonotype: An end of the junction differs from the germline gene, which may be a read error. The CDR3 region is CRVLTSGSWAETQYF. CDR3 coding DNA: TGCAGGGTTCTGACTAGCGGGAGTTGGGCAGAGACCCAGTATTTC. V usage is TRBV29-1 and J usage is TRBJ2-5, with TRBD2 identical over 12 bases. CDR1 is SQVTM, CDR2 ANQGSEA, per germline. The CDR3 is made up of 15 amino acids.

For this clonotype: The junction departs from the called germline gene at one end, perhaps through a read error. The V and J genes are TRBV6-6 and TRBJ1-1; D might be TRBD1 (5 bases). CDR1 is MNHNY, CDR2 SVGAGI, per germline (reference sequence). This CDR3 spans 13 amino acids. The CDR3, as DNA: TGTGCCAACAGCACAGGAGGGACTACTGAAACTTTCTTT. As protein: CANSTGGTTETFF.

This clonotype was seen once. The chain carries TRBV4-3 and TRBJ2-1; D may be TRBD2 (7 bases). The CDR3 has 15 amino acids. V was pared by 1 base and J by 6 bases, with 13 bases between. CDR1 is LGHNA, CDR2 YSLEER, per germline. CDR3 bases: TGCGCCAGCAGCCAAGTTGGGGGGGGCGGCAATGAGCAGTTCTTC. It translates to CASSQVGGGGNEQFF.

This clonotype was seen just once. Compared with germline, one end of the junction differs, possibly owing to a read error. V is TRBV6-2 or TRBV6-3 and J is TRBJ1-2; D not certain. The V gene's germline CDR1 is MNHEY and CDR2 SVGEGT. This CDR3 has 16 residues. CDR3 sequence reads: CASSYPGVGSGGGYIF. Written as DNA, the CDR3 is TGTGCCAGCAGTTACCCCGGAGTGGGCTCCGGAGGTGGCTACATCTTT.

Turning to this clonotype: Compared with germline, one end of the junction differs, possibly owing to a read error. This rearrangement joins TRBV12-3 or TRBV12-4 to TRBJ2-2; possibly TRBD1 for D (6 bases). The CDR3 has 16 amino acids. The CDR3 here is CASISGQGRVVGELFF. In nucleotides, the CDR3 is TGTGCAAGCATTTCAGGGCAGGGGAGAGTTGTCGGGGAGCTGTTTTTT.